This T cell receptor beta chain emerged from a study of tumor and adjacent non-tumor tissue in lung cancer. About the research overall: Histology: about twelve adenocarcinoma, a couple of squamous cell carcinoma, 1 small cell lung cancer. General study findings and limits: Compared with tumor, normal lung showed significantly lower TCR diversity. Normal lung showed higher cumulative top 100 clone frequency than tumor.

Concerning this clonotype: The antigen remains unidentified.

Germline CDR1 and CDR2: MGHDK and SYGVNS. Trimming pared 3 bases from V and 1 base from J, leaving 7 bases between. CDR3 length equals 13 residues. A modified ARM-PCR protocol with three rounds of nested PCR amplified TCRbeta. TCRdb fed the multiplex PCR reads into MiXCR, producing one record per CDR3 protein. This table holds approximately 76,000 distinct CDR3 sequences, around 70% found once. This sample's RNA came from whole unsorted tissue. The sequenced sample consisted of lung tumor tissue. This clonotype was obtained from a woman in her seventies with non-small cell lung cancer. The V gene is TRBV25-1, the J gene TRBJ2-7; unclear D gene. The CDR3 DNA reads TGTGCCAGCAGTGACGGTCGGTCCTACGAGCAGTACTTC. Translating gives CASSDGRSYEQYF.